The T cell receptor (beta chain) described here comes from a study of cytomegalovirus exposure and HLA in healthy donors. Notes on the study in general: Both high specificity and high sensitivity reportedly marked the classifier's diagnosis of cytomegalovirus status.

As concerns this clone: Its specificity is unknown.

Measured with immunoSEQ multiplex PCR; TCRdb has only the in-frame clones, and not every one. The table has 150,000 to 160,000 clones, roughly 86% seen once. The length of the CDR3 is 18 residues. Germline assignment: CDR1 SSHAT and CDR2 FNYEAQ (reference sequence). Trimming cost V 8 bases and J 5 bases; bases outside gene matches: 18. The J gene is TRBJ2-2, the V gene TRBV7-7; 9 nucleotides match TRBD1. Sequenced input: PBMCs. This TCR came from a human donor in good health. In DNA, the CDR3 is TGTGCCAGCGCTAATGAGCGGGCTGGCGGGACAGGGACCGGGGAGCTGTTTTTT. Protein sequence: CASANERAGGTGTGELFF.